Below, 5 T cell receptor beta chains from the same sample are listed, as sequenced in a study of PD-1 blockade in classical Hodgkin lymphoma (dated by TCRdb to about 2020). What the time point label conveys for this sample: cycle 1 day 1 (C1D1), immediately before nivolumab initiation. Every trial patient had relapsed following autologous stem cell transplantation, and prior brentuximab vedotin exposure was what differed among cohorts A, B and C. Libraries came from the immunoSEQ multiplex PCR assay. TCRdb limited this immuneACCESS table to in-frame rearrangements with V and J called. A share of clones is missing; checked studies link under half to unresolved V genes, and the rest is unexplained. This sample comprises about 9,600 clones, around 90% of them detected only once. Less than 15% of the sample is taken by the ten largest. The source was peripheral blood mononuclear cells (PBMCs), collected at baseline. These receptors were collected from a human donor with classical Hodgkin lymphoma.

The chain joins TRBV5-8 to TRBJ2-2, with D possibly called TRBD1 or TRBD2 (5 bases each). CDR1 is SGHTS and CDR2 is YDEGEE in the germline V gene. The CDR3 has 16 amino acids. V shed 3 bases and J shed 4 bases, with 16 bases lying between them. The CDR3 loop reads CASSSGTGFGTGELFF. CDR3 sequence (DNA): TGTGCCAGCAGCTCCGGGACGGGGTTCGGCACCGGGGAGCTGTTTTTT.

The J gene is TRBJ1-3, the V gene TRBV15, with D possibly matching TRBD1 (5 bases). Trimming left V 1 base short and J 1 base short, with 14 bases between. Germline CDR1 reads LNHNV; CDR2 reads YYDKDF (reference sequence). The CDR3 is 17 amino acids. The CDR3 DNA is TGTGCCACCAGCAGAGGAGGGGTTGTCTTATCTGGAAACACCATATATTTT. Amino acids: CATSRGGVVLSGNTIYF. The whole variable domain, remainder taken from reference TRBV15 and TRBJ1-3, is DAMVIQNPRYQVTQFGKPVTLSCSQTLNHNVMYWYQQKSSQAPKLLFHYYDKDFNNEADTPDNFQSRRPNTSFCFLDIRSPGLGDTAMYLCATSRGGVVLSGNTIYFGEGSWLTVV.

This clone was seen more than once but under ten times. The CDR3: CASSQDAARTEAFF. CDR3 nucleotide sequence: TGCGCCAGCAGCCAAGATGCGGCCCGGACTGAAGCTTTCTTT. The chain carries TRBV4-1 and TRBJ1-1; D remains ambiguous. The V and J ends lost 0 bases and 5 bases respectively, with 10 bases between them. The CDR3 length is 14 residues. Germline V gives CDR1 MGHRA, CDR2 YSYEKL.

This chain joins TRBV7-2 and TRBJ2-1; 8 bases fit TRBD2. J gave up 9 bases and V 5 bases, and 15 bases lay outside the gene matches. CDR3 length: 16 amino acids. The germline V gene has CDR1 SGHTA and CDR2 FQGNSA. This chain's CDR3 is CASSAWTSKRAGEQFF. The CDR3 region has the DNA TGTGCCAGCAGCGCGTGGACTAGCAAACGGGCAGGTGAGCAGTTCTTC. Using reference TRBV7-2 and TRBJ2-1 for the parts outside the CDR3, the full variable domain is GAGVSQSPSNKVTEKGKDVELRCDPISGHTALYWYRQSLGQGLEFLIYFQGNSAPDKSGLPSDRFSAERTGGSVSTLTIQRTQQEDSAVYLCASSAWTSKRAGEQFFGPGTRLTVL.

The chain joins TRBV5-4 to TRBJ2-1; weak D call: TRBD1 (5 bases). The germline CDR1 and CDR2 sequences are SGHNT and YYREEE (reference sequence). V gave up 0 bases and J gave up 5 bases, with 15 bases separating them. CDR3 length equals 16 residues. The DNA of the CDR3 is TGTGCCAGCAGCTTGGGGGTCGTAGGGGAACACAATGAGCAGTTCTTC. Translating gives CASSLGVVGEHNEQFF.